A single sample gave rise to the 14 T cell receptor beta chains below, sequenced in a study of spatial heterogeneity in lung cancer. A single record per CDR3 protein comes from TCRdb applying MiXCR to the 5' RACE reads. The data hold some 85,000 distinct CDR3 sequences, with about 20% observed a single time. Documented time point: sample taken at primary tumor resection. TCRs were sequenced from unsorted whole RNA of tumor, nontumor lung or PBMC. The sequencing here drew on PBMCs, taken at surgery. These receptors were collected from a male donor with early-stage non-small cell lung cancer.

This clonotype has more than one count but fewer than ten. A read error may produce the germline difference seen at one junction end. This chain uses TRBV7-7 with TRBJ2-5; TRBD2 matches at 9 bases. Germline V gene data show CDR1 as SSHAT and CDR2 as FNYEAQ (reference sequence). The CDR3 length is 13 residues. CDR3 in amino acids: CASSGGQGETQYF. The CDR3 nucleotides are TGTGCTAGCAGCGGGGGGCAGGGGGAGACCCAGTACTTC.

This clonotype was observed a handful of times. The V call is TRBV6-5, the J call TRBJ2-5, with TRBD2 identical over 12 bases. Losses at the gene ends were 6 bases for V and 4 bases for J; bases not matched to a gene: 9. Germline loops: CDR1 MNHEY, CDR2 SVGAGI. There are 16 residues in the CDR3. The CDR3: CASSPSGLAGIETQYF. The DNA for the CDR3 is TGTGCCAGCAGCCCCTCGGGACTAGCGGGCATAGAGACCCAGTACTTC.

This clonotype was counted between two and nine times. The chain couples TRBV6-6 to TRBJ1-2, with D tentatively TRBD1 (6 bases). V lost 3 bases, J lost 6 bases, and 26 bases lay in between. The CDR3 consists of 18 residues. Looked up from germline, CDR1 is MNHNY and CDR2 is SVGAGI (reference sequence). Here the CDR3 reads CASSYSWPRNRESDGYTF. CDR3 coding DNA: TGTGCCAGCAGTTATTCGTGGCCGAGAAACAGGGAGTCGGATGGCTACACCTTC.

The rearrangement joins TRBV27 to TRBJ2-7, with a weak D call TRBD2 (5 bases). The CDR3 is made up of 10 amino acids. Germline-derived CDR1 and CDR2 are MNHEY and SMNVEV (reference sequence). Trimming stripped 10 bases from V and 9 bases from J, with 13 bases between. CDR3 DNA: TGTGCCAACCAAGAGGGTGGGCAGTACTTC. Protein: CANQEGGQYF.

This clonotype was counted only a few times. V gene TRBV24-1 combines with J gene TRBJ1-2; the D is unclear. CDR3 length equals 14 residues. Trimming cost V 6 bases and J 2 bases, with 12 bases left between them. CDR1 and CDR2 from the germline V gene are KGHDR and SFDVKD. The CDR3 is CATSPRIGNYGYTF. The CDR3 DNA reads as TGTGCCACCAGTCCTAGAATCGGGAACTATGGCTACACCTTC.

This clonotype was detected a few times. V and J are TRBV10-3 and TRBJ2-1, with no clear D. CDR3 length: 17 amino acids. Germline assignment: CDR1 ENHRY and CDR2 SYGVKD. With 1 base removed from V and 0 bases from J, the gap between germline ends came to 13 bases. The CDR3 reads CAISEYFARTSYNEQFF. CDR3 DNA: TGTGCCATCAGTGAGTATTTTGCAAGGACCTCCTACAATGAGCAGTTCTTC.

V gene TRBV12-5 combines with J gene TRBJ2-6, with unresolved D. The germline V and J ends were trimmed by 0 bases and 0 bases, with 6 bases remaining between them. There are 16 residues in the CDR3. Germline CDR1 and CDR2: LGHNT and FRNRAP. The CDR3 region is CASGLVIGSGANVLTF. Written as DNA, the CDR3 is TGTGCTAGTGGTTTGGTAATCGGCTCTGGGGCCAACGTCCTGACTTTC. Full variable domain (missing parts from reference TRBV12-5 and TRBJ2-6): DARVTQTPRHKVTEMGQEVTMRCQPILGHNTVFWYRQTMMQGLELLAYFRNRAPLDDSGMPKDRFSAEMPDATLATLKIQPSEPRDSAVYFCASGLVIGSGANVLTFGAGSRLTVL.

The V gene is TRBV5-1, the J gene TRBJ1-5; tentatively, D is TRBD1 (6 bases). V dropped 4 bases and J dropped 5 bases, with 10 bases sitting between them. The CDR3 contains 13 residues. Germline values: CDR1 SGHRS, CDR2 YFSETQ. CDR3: CASSVQGDQPQHF. The CDR3 nucleotides read TGCGCCAGCAGCGTACAGGGAGATCAGCCCCAGCATTTT.

This clonotype was picked up a small number of times. The chain joins TRBV9 to TRBJ2-3; the D gene is possibly TRBD2 (5 bases). The CDR3 loop spans 13 amino acids. Per germline, CDR1 SGDLS and CDR2 YYNGEE. Trimming took 0 bases from V and 8 from J, leaving 10 bases between them. The CDR3 region has the DNA TGTGCCAGCAGCGTAGACGCCCGGGGTACGCAGTATTTT. This codes for CASSVDARGTQYF.

This chain connects TRBV11-2 to TRBJ2-1; D possibly corresponds to TRBD1 (5 bases). In germline, CDR1 is SGHAT, CDR2 FQNNGV. CDR3 length: 15 amino acids. V gave up 2 bases and J gave up 5 bases, with 13 bases separating them. CDR3 sequence: CASSLIRGLNNEQFF. CDR3 coding DNA: TGTGCCAGCAGCTTAATTAGGGGCCTTAACAATGAGCAGTTCTTC.

Comment on this clonotype: A much larger clone differs by one base, so this may be a read error. Written as DNA, the CDR3 is TGTGTCAGCAGCTTGACGGACGGTAGCAATCAGCCCCAGCATTTT. Translating gives CVSSLTDGSNQPQHF. The genes are TRBV5-5 and TRBJ1-5; D not certain. The CDR3 is 15 amino acids. The germline V gene has CDR1 SGHKS and CDR2 YYEKEE (reference sequence).

J is TRBJ2-7 and V is TRBV11-3; TRBD1 matches at 10 bases. V was pared by 5 bases and J by 7 bases, with 11 bases of the junction left unmatched. Germline values: CDR1 SGHNT, CDR2 YENEEA. The CDR3 sequence is 15 residues long. CDR3 sequence reads: CASSDRDRGVVEQYF. Written as DNA, the CDR3 is TGTGCCAGCAGCGACCGGGACAGGGGAGTCGTAGAGCAGTACTTC.

This clonotype has at least ten counts. The rearrangement links TRBV6-6 to TRBJ1-6; a weak D match, TRBD1 (5 bases). This CDR3 contains 13 residues. The V gene's germline CDR1 is MNHNY and CDR2 SVGAGI (reference sequence). V shed 5 bases and J shed 14 bases, with 16 bases lying between them. CDR3 region: CASSQSWGETLHF. CDR3 bases: TGTGCCAGCAGTCAGTCGTGGGGCGAGACCCTCCACTTT.

The chain uses TRBV5-1 and TRBJ1-2; the D gene is possibly TRBD1 (6 bases). There are 17 residues in the CDR3. Germline V CDR1 and CDR2: SGHRS, YFSETQ. Trimming pared 0 bases from V and 4 bases from J, leaving 19 bases between. CDR3 DNA sequence: TGCGCCAGCAGCTTGGTGTCTGGGACACCTCCCGTCTATGGCTACACCTTC. Its translation: CASSLVSGTPPVYGYTF.